Following are 23 T cell receptor beta chains from one sample sequenced in a study of regulatory T cells in long-lasting Graves disease. Investigators prepared the TCR beta libraries by applying iRepertoire HTBI primers and Arm-PCR of CDR3 regions. From the multiplex PCR reads, TCRdb called clonotypes with MiXCR, one entry per CDR3 protein. The sample lists about 660,000 distinct CDR3 sequences; about 32% were seen once. As for time point: persistent/refractory GD, antithyroid drugs over 5 years with positive TRAb. Following extraction of RNA from PBMCs, that RNA was used to make the TCR library. The starting material was peripheral blood mononuclear cells (PBMCs), obtained when the disease was refractory, from a patient treated with antithyroid drugs. The receptor set was obtained from a female donor with Graves disease.

The chain has TRBV28 and TRBJ2-7; D gene unclear. Between the trimmed V and J ends, which lost 9 bases and 1 base, there was a span of 7 bases. The length of the CDR3 is 11 residues. Germline CDR1 is MDHEN and CDR2 is SYDVKM. The CDR3 region is CASLRSYEQYF. In DNA, the CDR3 is TGTGCCAGTCTAAGGTCCTACGAGCAGTACTTC.

There are a few counts of this clonotype. V and J are TRBV6-2 or TRBV6-3 and TRBJ1-4; 7 bases match TRBD1. Germline-derived CDR1 and CDR2 are MNHEY and SVGEGT. V was clipped by 2 bases and J by 6 bases; unmatched bases: 12. This CDR3 comprises 17 residues. The CDR3 DNA is TGTGCCAGCAGTTACCACACCCGACAGGGAACCGATGAAAAACTGTTTTTT. This encodes CASSYHTRQGTDEKLFF.

The chain couples TRBV14 to TRBJ1-1; D unclear. The V end lost 4 bases, the J end lost 5 bases, and 14 bases lay between the germline ends. CDR3 length: 14 amino acids. Germline lookup yields CDR1 SGHDN and CDR2 FVKESK. CDR3 bases: TGTGCCAGCAGCCGTCCGCTTTTCTGGACTGAAGCTTTCTTT. Its translation is CASSRPLFWTEAFF.

This clonotype was recorded at least ten times. This chain links TRBV7-2 with TRBJ2-7; D is perhaps TRBD2 (5 bases). The CDR3 sequence is 12 residues long. V lost 8 bases, J lost 5 bases, and 13 bases lay in between. Germline V gene sequence: CDR1 SGHTA, CDR2 FQGNSA. The CDR3 DNA follows: TGTGCCAGCGCCCCGACGGGGAACGAGCAGTACTTC. Translated, it gives CASAPTGNEQYF.

This clonotype was detected many times. The V and J genes are TRBV28 and TRBJ1-4; a weak D match, TRBD1 (5 bases). The CDR3 sequence is 12 residues long. Germline V gives CDR1 MDHEN, CDR2 SYDVKM. Between the trimmed V and J ends, which lost 5 bases and 8 bases, there was a span of 9 bases. The CDR3 nucleotides are TGTGCCAGCAGTCTAGGGGCGGAAAAACTGTTTTTT. Translated: CASSLGAEKLFF. Complete variable domain (other parts from reference TRBV28 and TRBJ1-4): DVKVTQSSRYLVKRTGEKVFLECVQDMDHENMFWYRQDPGLGLRLIYFSYDVKMKEKGDIPEGYSVSREKKERFSLILESASTNQTSMYLCASSLGAEKLFFGSGTQLSVL.

This clonotype came up once. V is TRBV5-1 and J is TRBJ2-2; D is unclear. CDR3 length equals 16 residues. The germline V and J ends were trimmed by 3 bases and 4 bases, with 16 bases remaining between them. Germline V gene lookup returns CDR1 SGHRS and CDR2 YFSETQ. The CDR3 DNA sequence: TGCGCCAGCAGCTATACACCCACCCGTGGCACCGGGGAGCTGTTTTTT. It yields the protein CASSYTPTRGTGELFF.

The chain joins TRBV30 to TRBJ2-7, with D maybe TRBD2 (5 bases). Trimming cost V 1 base and J 2 bases, with 15 bases left between them. The germline V gene has CDR1 GTSNPN and CDR2 SVGIG (reference sequence). This CDR3 is 15 amino acids long. The chain's CDR3 is CAWSGGMEAAYEQYF. CDR3 in DNA: TGTGCCTGGAGTGGTGGTATGGAAGCGGCCTACGAGCAGTACTTC.

This clonotype occurred a few times. The rearrangement uses TRBV10-3 and TRBJ2-2; 8 bases agree with TRBD1. CDR1 is ENHRY and CDR2 is SYGVKD in the germline V gene. This CDR3 region has 16 residues. V shed 6 bases, J shed 6 bases, and the junction held 12 bases outside the gene matches. The CDR3 sequence is CAIRDSGGAFAGELFF. The CDR3 coding sequence is TGTGCCATCAGAGACTCAGGGGGCGCGTTTGCCGGGGAGCTGTTTTTT.

The rearrangement joins TRBV6-1 to TRBJ1-2; 8 nucleotides agree with TRBD1. The V segment lost 6 bases and the J segment 1 base; nucleotides outside the gene matches: 10. Per the germline V gene, CDR1 is MNHNS and CDR2 is SASEGT. This CDR3 comprises 16 residues. This CDR3 is CASSRSKTGVNYGYTF. The CDR3 nucleotides read TGTGCCAGCAGCCGCTCCAAGACAGGGGTTAACTATGGCTACACCTTC.

The rearrangement joins TRBV6-2 or TRBV6-3 to TRBJ1-4; D is perhaps TRBD1 (6 bases). V lost 0 bases, J lost 8 bases, and 13 bases lay in between. This CDR3 comprises 15 residues. Germline V gene lookup returns CDR1 MNHEY and CDR2 SVGEGT. The CDR3 nucleotides read TGTGCCAGCAGTTACTCGTCAGGGGCGCGCGAAAAACTGTTTTTT. Translating gives CASSYSSGAREKLFF.

This clonotype occurred a few times. The rearrangement joins TRBV6-1 to TRBJ1-5; D gene ambiguous. CDR1 and CDR2 from the germline V gene are MNHNS and SASEGT. V lost 2 bases, J lost 0 bases, and 8 bases lay in between. CDR3 length equals 15 residues. This CDR3 reads CASSEWGYSNQPQHF. CDR3 nucleotides: TGTGCCAGCAGTGAATGGGGATATAGCAATCAGCCCCAGCATTTT.

This chain links TRBV5-6 with TRBJ2-5; 9 nucleotides agree with TRBD1. There are 16 residues in the CDR3. Germline V CDR1 and CDR2: SGHDT, YYEEEE. Unmatched junction bases numbered 7, after V lost 4 bases and J lost 0 bases. This CDR3 is CASSGGTGLYQETQYF. The CDR3 nucleotides are TGTGCCAGCAGCGGCGGGACAGGGCTGTACCAAGAGACCCAGTACTTC.

This clonotype was seen ten or more times. V usage is TRBV7-9 and J usage is TRBJ1-1; D call uncertain. CDR3 length: 12 amino acids. CDR1 is SEHNR, CDR2 FQNEAQ, per germline (reference sequence). Deletions cut 6 bases from V and 1 base from J, with 6 bases between. For the CDR3, the DNA is TGTGCCAGCAGATCAGGGAACACTGAAGCTTTCTTT. Translating gives CASRSGNTEAFF.

This clonotype was recorded many times. J is TRBJ2-5 and V is TRBV2, with 7 bases matching TRBD1. The J segment lost 5 bases and the V segment lost 0 bases, leaving 15 bases of the junction unmatched. The V gene's germline CDR1 is SNHLY and CDR2 FYNNEI. The CDR3 runs to 18 residues. CDR3: CASSEARIWEPGGETQYF. In DNA form, the CDR3 reads TGTGCCAGCAGTGAAGCGCGAATTTGGGAACCAGGGGGTGAGACCCAGTACTTC.

The chain employs TRBV12-3 or TRBV12-4 and TRBJ1-3; no firm D call. This CDR3 is built from 14 residues. The V end lost 2 bases, the J end lost 0 bases, and 5 bases lay between the germline ends. CDR3 region: CASSLYPSGNTIYF. CDR3 nucleotides: TGTGCCAGCAGTTTATACCCCTCTGGAAACACCATATATTTT.

The rearrangement uses TRBV7-3 and TRBJ2-2; tentatively, D is TRBD2 (5 bases). The V end lost 10 bases, the J end lost 7 bases, and 16 bases lay between the germline ends. The V gene's germline CDR1 is SGHTA and CDR2 FQGTGA. The CDR3 is made up of 13 amino acids. CDR3 residues: CATGGAAGGELFF. The CDR3 DNA follows: TGTGCCACCGGTGGCGCGGCGGGCGGGGAGCTGTTTTTT.

This CDR3 is CASSQEPTGDNEKLFF. The CDR3 nucleotides are TGTGCCAGCAGCCAAGAGCCAACCGGTGATAATGAAAAACTGTTTTTT. The rearrangement uses TRBV14 and TRBJ1-4; D gene ambiguous. With 0 bases removed from V and 4 bases from J, the gap between germline ends came to 12 bases. The germline V gene has CDR1 SGHDN and CDR2 FVKESK. The CDR3 extends over 16 amino acids.

This clonotype was seen only a few times. The rearrangement joins TRBV14 to TRBJ2-2, with D unresolved. The CDR3 covers 15 residues. Germline V gene sequence: CDR1 SGHDN, CDR2 FVKESK. V lost 1 base to trimming and J lost 2 bases, with 8 bases between them. The CDR3 reads CASSQATLNTGELFF. Here the CDR3 DNA reads TGTGCCAGCAGCCAAGCCACCCTAAACACCGGGGAGCTGTTTTTT.

Ten or more counts support this clonotype. The rearrangement joins TRBV11-2 to TRBJ1-6; D not certain. Trimming removed 7 bases from V and 3 bases from J, with 10 bases in between. CDR1 is SGHAT and CDR2 is FQNNGV in the germline V gene. This CDR3 has 14 residues. The CDR3 sequence: CASNDGGYNSPLHF. CDR3 bases: TGTGCCAGCAACGACGGCGGCTATAATTCACCCCTCCACTTT.

V usage is TRBV5-4 and J usage is TRBJ1-3, with D unclear. The V gene lost 0 bases and the J gene lost 0 bases, with 13 bases spanning the gap. The CDR3 totals 17 residues. Germline values: CDR1 SGHNT, CDR2 YYREEE (reference sequence). This CDR3 is CASSLGGPILSGNTIYF. The DNA of the CDR3 is TGTGCCAGCAGCTTGGGTGGACCGATCCTCTCTGGAAACACCATATATTTT.

The chain combines TRBV20-1 with TRBJ2-3, with 8 bases identical to TRBD2. V was pared by 6 bases and J by 6 bases, with 8 bases of the junction left unmatched. Germline loops: CDR1 DFQATT, CDR2 SNEGSKA (reference sequence). This CDR3 spans 13 amino acids. Here the CDR3 reads CSASSSGTDTQYF. The CDR3 bases are TGCAGTGCCTCAAGTAGCGGGACTGATACGCAGTATTTT.

The sample holds a few counts of this clonotype. The CDR3 bases are TGTGCCAGCAGCCCCAGCCTCCCAGGACACCGACTTGAAGCTTTCTTT. This codes for CASSPSLPGHRLEAFF. This sequence joins TRBV7-3 and TRBJ1-1; possibly TRBD1 for D (5 bases). From germline, CDR1 is SGHTA and CDR2 FQGTGA. The CDR3 runs 16 residues. The V gene lost 5 bases and the J gene lost 7 bases, with 23 bases spanning the gap.

This clonotype occurred a few times. In DNA, the CDR3 is TGTGCCAGCAGTTTAGCGTACAGGAACACCGGGGAGCTGTTTTTT. Translating gives CASSLAYRNTGELFF. The chain employs TRBV12-3 or TRBV12-4 and TRBJ2-2; D gene ambiguous. The CDR3 has 15 amino acids. The V end was cut by 0 bases, the J end by 1 base, with 6 bases between.